This T cell receptor beta chain was recorded in a study of cytomegalovirus exposure and HLA in healthy donors. Study-wide results and limits: In an earlier analysis, about 87% or about 30%: the productive usage of most TCR beta V segments. The study carried out a later analysis of TCR beta sequences. It associated around 17,000 of them with specific HLA alleles at a false discovery rate of 0.05. Sequence variants that were highly shared formed a cluster that was likely a sequencing artifact.

On this clone: Its antigen is undetermined.

This CDR3 comprises 13 residues. Germline values: CDR1 MNHNS, CDR2 SASEGT. Trimming removed 2 bases from V and 0 bases from J, with 5 bases in between. The PCR made use of 60 Vbeta and 13 Jbeta primers. TCRdb keeps only in-frame clones here, not all; method: immunoSEQ multiplex PCR. The data contain around 140,000 clones, about three quarters of them singletons. The receptor was derived from a young woman in good health and CMV-seronegative. This sequence joins TRBV6-1 and TRBJ2-7; the D is unclear. Sequences were obtained from PBMCs. Here the CDR3 DNA reads TGTGCCAGCAGTGAACGGGTCTCCTACGAGCAGTACTTC. This translates into CASSERVSYEQYF.